Following are 23 T cell receptor beta chains from one sample sequenced in a study of cytomegalovirus exposure and HLA in healthy donors. The PCR employed 60 Vbeta primers together with 13 Jbeta primers. Sequencing used immunoSEQ multiplex PCR; TCRdb keeps in-frame clones, though not all of them. The table records 130,000 or so clones, about 8.5% of them present only once. Sequences were obtained from PBMCs. The receptors originated from a man aged 40-55 years in good health and CMV-seronegative.

This clone was seen only a few times. This chain connects TRBV2 to TRBJ2-7, with 8 bases that match TRBD1. V was clipped by 7 bases and J by 2 bases; unmatched bases: 10. The CDR3 spans 15 residues. The V gene's germline CDR1 is SNHLY and CDR2 FYNNEI. Here the CDR3 reads CASTLQGGGTYEQYF. In DNA, the CDR3 is TGTGCCAGCACCCTACAGGGGGGAGGAACCTACGAGCAGTACTTC.

This clone has more than one count but fewer than ten. The V gene is TRBV27, the J gene TRBJ2-1; a possible D gene is TRBD1 (6 bases). The CDR3 contains 15 residues. Germline-derived CDR1 and CDR2 are MNHEY and SMNVEV (reference sequence). The V and J ends lost 3 bases and 4 bases respectively, with 13 bases between them. The CDR3 protein is CASSLFRGGYNEQFF. As DNA, the CDR3 is TGTGCCAGCAGTTTGTTCAGGGGCGGGTACAATGAGCAGTTCTTC.

J is TRBJ1-2 and V is TRBV6-4, with D maybe TRBD1 (5 bases). This CDR3 has 15 amino acids. Germline lookup yields CDR1 MRHNA and CDR2 SNTAGT. Trimming removed 2 bases at V and 4 bases at J, with 14 bases between. CDR3 DNA: TGTGCCAGCAGTGACACCCCACAGGCCCTCTATGGCTACACCTTC. As protein: CASSDTPQALYGYTF.

The rearrangement links TRBV27 to TRBJ2-1; 7 positions agree with TRBD1. Germline CDR1 MNHEY, CDR2 SMNVEV (reference sequence). The CDR3 sequence is 15 residues long. V lost 3 bases, J lost 1 base, and 3 bases stayed unmatched. CDR3 coding DNA: TGTGCCAGCAGTTTTCGACAGGGATCCTACAATGAGCAGTTCTTC. Amino acid sequence: CASSFRQGSYNEQFF.

This clone was seen at least ten times. This chain connects TRBV4-2 to TRBJ2-7; 7 nucleotides match TRBD1. There are 15 residues in the CDR3. Trimming at V came to 0 bases and at J to 0 bases, leaving 2 bases not matched to a gene. Per the germline V gene, CDR1 is LGHNA and CDR2 is YNFKEQ. CDR3 amino acids: CASSQEAGGSYEQYF. CDR3 bases: TGTGCCAGCAGCCAAGAGGCAGGGGGCTCCTACGAGCAGTACTTC.

This clone was counted many times. The V call is TRBV6-1, the J call TRBJ2-5; 7 bases align to TRBD1. CDR1 MNHNS and CDR2 SASEGT come from the germline V gene. J was trimmed by 4 bases and V by 9 bases; bases with no gene match: 11. The CDR3 spans 14 residues. The CDR3 DNA reads as TGTGCCAGTTCGACAGGGTTTGGTACAGAGACCCAGTACTTC. It translates to CASSTGFGTETQYF.

This clone turned up a few times. The gene calls are TRBV6-5 and TRBJ1-1, with D unresolved. Germline loops: CDR1 MNHEY, CDR2 SVGAGI. The CDR3 is made up of 13 amino acids. V was cut by 2 bases and J by 8 bases, with 12 bases left in between. CDR3 residues: CASSYGGLREAFF. The CDR3, as DNA: TGTGCCAGCAGTTACGGAGGGCTCCGGGAAGCTTTCTTT.

A few counts support this clone. The CDR3 DNA is TGTGCCAGCAGGAGAGACAATGTGAACACTGAAGCTTTCTTT. Translation gives CASRRDNVNTEAFF. The V and J genes are TRBV9 and TRBJ1-1; no reliable D call. The CDR3 is made up of 14 amino acids. Germline values: CDR1 SGDLS, CDR2 YYNGEE. Trimming left V 5 bases short and J 0 bases short, with 11 bases between.

The CDR3 coding sequence is TGCGCCAGCAGCCAAGATGGGATAGCGGGGGGGCGGGTGGATACGCAGTATTTT. Protein sequence: CASSQDGIAGGRVDTQYF. The rearrangement links TRBV4-1 to TRBJ2-3; 11 bases map to TRBD2. This CDR3 region has 18 residues. Germline lookup yields CDR1 MGHRA and CDR2 YSYEKL. J was trimmed by 6 bases and V by 0 bases; bases with no gene match: 11.

This clone occurred a few times. This chain uses TRBV30 with TRBJ1-5; TRBD1 matches 7 bases. V was clipped by 2 bases and J by 6 bases; unmatched bases: 4. The CDR3 extends over 13 amino acids. Germline CDR1 is GTSNPN and CDR2 is SVGIG (reference sequence). The CDR3: CAWSRQGGQPQHF. For the CDR3, the DNA is TGTGCCTGGAGTCGACAGGGAGGTCAGCCCCAGCATTTT. The full variable domain, with the rest looked up from reference TRBV30 and TRBJ1-5, is SQTIHQWPATLVQPVGSPLSLECTVEGTSNPNLYWYRQAAGRGLQLLFYSVGIGQISSEVPQNLSASRPQDRQFILSSKKLLLSDSGFYLCAWSRQGGQPQHFGDGTRLSIL.

This clone showed up just a few times. The chain has TRBV11-2 and TRBJ1-1; TRBD1 is a possible D gene (5 bases). The CDR3 is 15 residues long. Germline CDR1 SGHAT, CDR2 FQNNGV. The V and J ends lost 5 bases and 1 base respectively, with 14 bases between them. CDR3 DNA sequence: TGTGCCAGCAGCCCAGTACGTACAGGGAACACTGAAGCTTTCTTT. This codes for CASSPVRTGNTEAFF.

V gene TRBV27 combines with J gene TRBJ2-3, with 8 bases fitting TRBD2. V was clipped by 4 bases and J by 5 bases; unmatched bases: 5. The CDR3 has 14 amino acids. The V gene's germline CDR1 is MNHEY and CDR2 SMNVEV (reference sequence). CDR3 DNA: TGTGCCAGCAGTTCGGGACTAGAGAGAGATACGCAGTATTTT. It specifies CASSSGLERDTQYF.

The chain carries TRBV30 and TRBJ1-1, with D perhaps matching TRBD1 (5 bases). Germline lookup yields CDR1 GTSNPN and CDR2 SVGIG (reference sequence). V was shortened by 0 bases and J by 4 bases, with 21 bases between the two germline ends. This CDR3 is 17 amino acids long. The CDR3 coding sequence is TGTGCCTGGAGTGTAGGCCCCCCCGCAGGGTCTGGCACTGAAGCTTTCTTT. As protein: CAWSVGPPAGSGTEAFF.

This clone was seen more than once but under ten times. This chain joins TRBV2 and TRBJ2-7; maybe TRBD2 (6 bases). The V end lost 7 bases, the J end lost 7 bases, and 20 bases lay between the germline ends. The CDR3 sequence is 14 residues long. Germline-derived CDR1 and CDR2 are SNHLY and FYNNEI. CDR3 amino acids: CASKGGVRWGEQYF. DNA for the CDR3: TGTGCCAGCAAAGGCGGGGTCAGGTGGGGGGAGCAGTACTTC.

V is TRBV25-1 and J is TRBJ2-5, with TRBD1 matching 7 bases. Trimming took 5 bases from V and 5 from J; bases not matched to a gene: 8. The CDR3 covers 14 residues. Germline V gene sequence: CDR1 MGHDK, CDR2 SYGVNS. This CDR3 is CASSTRQGWETQYF. CDR3 nucleotides: TGTGCCAGCAGTACCCGACAGGGTTGGGAGACCCAGTACTTC.

The chain is built from TRBV7-9 and TRBJ1-2, with D perhaps matching TRBD1 (5 bases). The CDR3 runs 13 residues. Trimming took 6 bases from V and 3 from J, leaving 11 bases between them. Per germline, CDR1 SEHNR and CDR2 FQNEAQ (reference sequence). The CDR3 region is CASSLSGDYGYTF. In DNA, the CDR3 is TGTGCCAGCAGTTTGTCGGGGGACTATGGCTACACCTTC.

CDR3 region: CASSRGTVQETQYF. The CDR3 DNA reads TGTGCCAGCAGCAGGGGGACAGTTCAAGAGACCCAGTACTTC. The chain uses TRBV5-6 and TRBJ2-5; 7 bases fit TRBD1. CDR1 and CDR2 from the germline V gene are SGHDT and YYEEEE. The CDR3 extends over 14 amino acids. The J segment lost 2 bases and the V segment lost 4 bases, leaving 5 bases of the junction unmatched.

A few counts support this clone. This rearrangement joins TRBV28 to TRBJ1-5; 7 bases are shared with TRBD1. This CDR3 region has 14 residues. Looked up from germline, CDR1 is MDHEN and CDR2 is SYDVKM. The V and J ends lost 7 bases and 3 bases, in that order; junction bases with no gene match: 6. In DNA form, the CDR3 reads TGTGCCAGCACCCTGGGACAGCCCAATCAGCCCCAGCATTTT. It translates to CASTLGQPNQPQHF.

The sample holds a few counts of this clone. The CDR3 sequence: CASSYGQEGETQYF. The CDR3 nucleotides are TGTGCCAGCAGTTACGGGCAGGAAGGAGAGACCCAGTACTTC. This chain connects TRBV6-5 to TRBJ2-5; D unclear. Trimming cost V 2 bases and J 4 bases, with 11 bases left between them. CDR1 and CDR2 (germline): MNHEY, SVGAGI. The CDR3 is 14 residues long.

This clone was seen only a few times. The J gene is TRBJ1-1, the V gene TRBV19; tentatively, D is TRBD1 (5 bases). V was clipped by 5 bases and J by 5 bases, with 12 bases between them. This CDR3 has 13 amino acids. Germline V gene lookup returns CDR1 LNHDA and CDR2 SQIVND (reference sequence). This CDR3 is CASSWGQRTEAFF. CDR3 coding DNA: TGTGCCAGTAGTTGGGGCCAGAGGACTGAAGCTTTCTTT.

The chain employs TRBV18 and TRBJ1-1; D is possibly TRBD1 (5 bases). CDR3 length equals 13 residues. The germline V gene has CDR1 KGHSH and CDR2 LQKENI. Trimming stripped 6 bases from V and 6 bases from J, with 14 bases between. CDR3: CASSADKWAEAFF. CDR3 nucleotides: TGTGCCAGCTCGGCGGACAAATGGGCTGAAGCTTTCTTT.

This clone was picked up a small number of times. The J gene is TRBJ2-5, the V gene TRBV19, with TRBD2 identical over 10 bases. Germline lookup yields CDR1 LNHDA and CDR2 SQIVND (reference sequence). V trimming: 5 bases; J trimming: 1 base; junction bases outside the gene matches: 7. This CDR3 contains 16 residues. The CDR3 loop reads CASSGASGGSQETQYF. In DNA, the CDR3 is TGTGCCAGTAGTGGTGCTAGCGGGGGTAGCCAAGAGACCCAGTACTTC.

The genes are TRBV7-9 and TRBJ2-1; a weak D match, TRBD2 (6 bases). The CDR3 is made up of 14 amino acids. The ends were cut back, 3 bases at V and 5 bases at J, with 11 bases in the middle. The germline V gene has CDR1 SEHNR and CDR2 FQNEAQ (reference sequence). The CDR3 reads CASSFPGSNNEQFF. The CDR3 nucleotides read TGTGCCAGCAGCTTCCCCGGGAGTAACAATGAGCAGTTCTTC.